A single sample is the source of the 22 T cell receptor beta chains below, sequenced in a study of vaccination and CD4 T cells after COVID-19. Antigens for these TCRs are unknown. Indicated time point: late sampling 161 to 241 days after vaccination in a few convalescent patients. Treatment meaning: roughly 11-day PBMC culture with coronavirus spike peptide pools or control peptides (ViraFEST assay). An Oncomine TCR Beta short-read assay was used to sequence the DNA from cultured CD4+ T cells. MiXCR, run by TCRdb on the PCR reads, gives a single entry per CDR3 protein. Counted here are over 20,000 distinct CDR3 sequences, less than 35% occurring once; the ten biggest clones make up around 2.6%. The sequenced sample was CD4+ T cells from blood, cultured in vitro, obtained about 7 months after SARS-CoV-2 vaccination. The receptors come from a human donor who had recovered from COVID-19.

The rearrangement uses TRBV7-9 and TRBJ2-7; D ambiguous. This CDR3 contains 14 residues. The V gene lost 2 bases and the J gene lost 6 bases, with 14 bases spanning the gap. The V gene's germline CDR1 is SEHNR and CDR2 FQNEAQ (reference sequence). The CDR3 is CASSLLSGPGEQYF. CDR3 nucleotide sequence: TGTGCCAGCAGCTTATTGTCCGGTCCGGGCGAGCAGTACTTC.

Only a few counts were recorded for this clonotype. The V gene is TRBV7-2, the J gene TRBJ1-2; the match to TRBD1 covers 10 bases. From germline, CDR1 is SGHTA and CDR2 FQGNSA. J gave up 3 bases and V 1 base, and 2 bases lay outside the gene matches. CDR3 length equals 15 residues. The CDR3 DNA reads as TGTGCCAGCAGCTTAGATGGGACAGGGGACTATGGCTACACCTTC. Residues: CASSLDGTGDYGYTF.

CDR3 bases: TGCAGTGCTATACGGTGGGGGGCTTCGGAGACCCAGTACTTC. Protein sequence: CSAIRWGASETQYF. V and J are TRBV20-1 and TRBJ2-5; D possibly uses TRBD1 or TRBD2 (6 bases each). CDR3 length: 14 amino acids. Trimming removed 4 bases at V and 5 bases at J, with 17 bases between. Germline values: CDR1 DFQATT, CDR2 SNEGSKA (reference sequence).

CDR3 amino acids: CATSDFYGQEQYF. The CDR3 DNA is TGTGCCACCAGTGATTTTTACGGGCAGGAGCAGTACTTC. The chain employs TRBV24-1 and TRBJ2-7; D is unclear. The V end was cut by 1 base, the J end by 7 bases, with 10 bases between. The CDR3 totals 13 residues. Per germline, CDR1 KGHDR and CDR2 SFDVKD.

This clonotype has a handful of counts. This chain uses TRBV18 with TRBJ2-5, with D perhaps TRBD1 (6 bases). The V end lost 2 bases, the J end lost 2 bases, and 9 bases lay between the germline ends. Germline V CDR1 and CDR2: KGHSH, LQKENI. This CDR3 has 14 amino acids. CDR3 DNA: TGTGCCAGCTCACCAGTTACAGGGCAAGAGACCCAGTACTTC. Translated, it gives CASSPVTGQETQYF.

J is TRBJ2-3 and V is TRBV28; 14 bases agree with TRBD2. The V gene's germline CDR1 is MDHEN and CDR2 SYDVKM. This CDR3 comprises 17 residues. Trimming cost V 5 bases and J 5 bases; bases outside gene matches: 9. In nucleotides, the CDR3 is TGTGCCAGCAGTCCTTTGGGACTAGCGGGAGTGGAAGATACGCAGTATTTT. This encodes CASSPLGLAGVEDTQYF.

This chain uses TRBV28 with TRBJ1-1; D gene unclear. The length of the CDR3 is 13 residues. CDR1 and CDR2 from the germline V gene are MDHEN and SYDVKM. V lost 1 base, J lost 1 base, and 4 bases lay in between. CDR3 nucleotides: TGTGCCAGCAGTTTATATCCGAACACTGAAGCTTTCTTT. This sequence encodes CASSLYPNTEAFF.

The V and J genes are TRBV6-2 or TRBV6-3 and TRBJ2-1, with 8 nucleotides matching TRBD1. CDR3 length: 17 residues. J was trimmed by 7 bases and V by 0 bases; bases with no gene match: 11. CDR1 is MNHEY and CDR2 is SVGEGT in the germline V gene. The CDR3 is CASSYSVVPGGKNEQFF. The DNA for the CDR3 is TGTGCCAGCAGTTACTCGGTCGTTCCAGGGGGCAAGAATGAGCAGTTCTTC.

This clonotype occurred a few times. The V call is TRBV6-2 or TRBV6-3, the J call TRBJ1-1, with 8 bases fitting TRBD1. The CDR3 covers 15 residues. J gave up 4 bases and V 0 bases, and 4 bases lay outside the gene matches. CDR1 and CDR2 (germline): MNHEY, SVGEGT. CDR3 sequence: CASSYSRTGSTEAFF. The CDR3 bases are TGTGCCAGCAGTTACTCGCGGACAGGGAGCACTGAAGCTTTCTTT.

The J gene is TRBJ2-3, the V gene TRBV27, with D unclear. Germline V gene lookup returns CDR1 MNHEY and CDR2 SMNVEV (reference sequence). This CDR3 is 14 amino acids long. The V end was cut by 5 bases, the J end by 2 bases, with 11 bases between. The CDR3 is CASSPKKPTDTQYF. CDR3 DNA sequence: TGTGCCAGCAGTCCCAAAAAACCCACAGATACGCAGTATTTT.

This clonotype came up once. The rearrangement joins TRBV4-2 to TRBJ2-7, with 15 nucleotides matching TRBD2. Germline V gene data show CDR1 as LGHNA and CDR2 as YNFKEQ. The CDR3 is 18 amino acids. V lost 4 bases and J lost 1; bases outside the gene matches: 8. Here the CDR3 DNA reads TGTGCCAGCAGCCTGGGGACTAGCGGGAGGACGGTATCCTACGAGCAGTACTTC. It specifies CASSLGTSGRTVSYEQYF.

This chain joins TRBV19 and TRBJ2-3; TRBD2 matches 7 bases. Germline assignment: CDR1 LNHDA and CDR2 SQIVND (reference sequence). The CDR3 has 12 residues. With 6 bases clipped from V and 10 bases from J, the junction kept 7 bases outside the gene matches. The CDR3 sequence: CASSTSGKAQYF. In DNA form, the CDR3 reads TGTGCCAGTAGCACAAGCGGGAAGGCGCAGTATTTT.

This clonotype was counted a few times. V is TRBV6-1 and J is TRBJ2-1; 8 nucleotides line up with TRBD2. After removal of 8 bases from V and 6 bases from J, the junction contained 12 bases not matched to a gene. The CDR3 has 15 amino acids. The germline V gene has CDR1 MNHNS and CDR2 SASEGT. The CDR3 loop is CASASGTRDFNEQFF. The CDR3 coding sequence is TGTGCCAGCGCGTCCGGGACTAGAGATTTCAATGAGCAGTTCTTC.

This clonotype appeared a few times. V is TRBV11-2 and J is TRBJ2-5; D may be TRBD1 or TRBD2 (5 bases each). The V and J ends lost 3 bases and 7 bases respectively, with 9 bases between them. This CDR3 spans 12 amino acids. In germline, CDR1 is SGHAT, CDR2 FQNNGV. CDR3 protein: CASSLGVGTQYF. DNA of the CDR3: TGTGCCAGCAGCTTGGGGGTTGGGACCCAGTACTTC.

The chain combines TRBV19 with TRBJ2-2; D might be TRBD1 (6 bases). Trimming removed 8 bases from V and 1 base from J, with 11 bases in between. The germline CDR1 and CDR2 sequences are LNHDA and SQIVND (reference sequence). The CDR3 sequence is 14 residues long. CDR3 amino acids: CASSGTLNTGELFF. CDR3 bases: TGTGCCAGTTCCGGGACATTGAACACCGGGGAGCTGTTTTTT.

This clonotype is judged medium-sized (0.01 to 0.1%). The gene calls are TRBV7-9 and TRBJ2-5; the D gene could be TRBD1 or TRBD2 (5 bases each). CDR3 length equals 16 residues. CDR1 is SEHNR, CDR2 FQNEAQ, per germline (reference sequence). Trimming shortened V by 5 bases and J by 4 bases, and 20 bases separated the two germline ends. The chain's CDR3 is CASSLRGVRGSETQYF. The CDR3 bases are TGTGCCAGCAGCCTAAGGGGTGTGAGGGGATCAGAGACCCAGTACTTC.

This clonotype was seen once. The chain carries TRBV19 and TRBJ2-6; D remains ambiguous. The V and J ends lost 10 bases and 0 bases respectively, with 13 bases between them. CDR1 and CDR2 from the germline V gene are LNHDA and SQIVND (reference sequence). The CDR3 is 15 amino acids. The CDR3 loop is CATTTVSSGANVLTF. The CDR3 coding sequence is TGTGCCACAACTACGGTGAGCTCTGGGGCCAACGTCCTGACTTTC.

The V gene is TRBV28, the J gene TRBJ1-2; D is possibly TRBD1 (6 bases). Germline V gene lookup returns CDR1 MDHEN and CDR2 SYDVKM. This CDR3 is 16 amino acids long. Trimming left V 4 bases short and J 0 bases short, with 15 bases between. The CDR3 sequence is CASSSIPGTSNYGYTF. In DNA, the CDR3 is TGTGCCAGCAGTTCAATCCCCGGGACATCTAACTATGGCTACACCTTC.

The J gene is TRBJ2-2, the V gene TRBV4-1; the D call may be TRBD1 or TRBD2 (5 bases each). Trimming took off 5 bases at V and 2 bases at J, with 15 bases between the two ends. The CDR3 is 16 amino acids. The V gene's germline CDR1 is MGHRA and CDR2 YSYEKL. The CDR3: CASSDGATDNTGELFF. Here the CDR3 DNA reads TGCGCCAGCAGCGACGGGGCCACCGATAACACCGGGGAGCTGTTTTTT.

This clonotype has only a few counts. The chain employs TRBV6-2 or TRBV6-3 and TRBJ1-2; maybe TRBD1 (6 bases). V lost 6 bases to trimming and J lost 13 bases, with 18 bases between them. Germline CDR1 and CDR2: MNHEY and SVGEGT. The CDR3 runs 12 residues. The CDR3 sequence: CASSNSQGNPTF. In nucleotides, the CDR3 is TGTGCCAGCAGCAATTCACAGGGAAACCCCACCTTC.

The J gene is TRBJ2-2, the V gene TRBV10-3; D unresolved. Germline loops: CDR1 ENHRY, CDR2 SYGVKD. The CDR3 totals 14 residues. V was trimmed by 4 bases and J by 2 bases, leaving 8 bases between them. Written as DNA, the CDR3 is TGTGCCATCAGTGGGAATTTAAACACCGGGGAGCTGTTTTTT. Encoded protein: CAISGNLNTGELFF.

The CDR3 nucleotides read TGTGCCAGCAGCTTGGCCAGGACAGGGGATAACTATGGCTACACCTTC. The encoded protein is CASSLARTGDNYGYTF. V usage is TRBV5-4 and J usage is TRBJ1-2; 9 nucleotides match TRBD1. CDR3 length equals 16 residues. V was clipped by 0 bases and J by 1 base; unmatched bases: 4. CDR1 and CDR2 (germline): SGHNT, YYREEE (reference sequence).